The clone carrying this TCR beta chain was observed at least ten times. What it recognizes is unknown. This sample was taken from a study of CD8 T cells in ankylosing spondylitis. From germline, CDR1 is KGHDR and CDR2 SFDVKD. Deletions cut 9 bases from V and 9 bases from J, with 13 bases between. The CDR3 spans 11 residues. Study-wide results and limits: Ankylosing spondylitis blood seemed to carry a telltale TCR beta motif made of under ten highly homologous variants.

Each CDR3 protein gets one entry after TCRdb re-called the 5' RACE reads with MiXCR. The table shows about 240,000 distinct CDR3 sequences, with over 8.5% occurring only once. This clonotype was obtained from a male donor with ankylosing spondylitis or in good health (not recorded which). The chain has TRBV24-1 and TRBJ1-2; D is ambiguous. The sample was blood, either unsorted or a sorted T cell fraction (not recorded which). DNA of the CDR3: TGTGCCACCTCCTTTGAAGGGAGCTACACCTTC. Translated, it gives CATSFEGSYTF.